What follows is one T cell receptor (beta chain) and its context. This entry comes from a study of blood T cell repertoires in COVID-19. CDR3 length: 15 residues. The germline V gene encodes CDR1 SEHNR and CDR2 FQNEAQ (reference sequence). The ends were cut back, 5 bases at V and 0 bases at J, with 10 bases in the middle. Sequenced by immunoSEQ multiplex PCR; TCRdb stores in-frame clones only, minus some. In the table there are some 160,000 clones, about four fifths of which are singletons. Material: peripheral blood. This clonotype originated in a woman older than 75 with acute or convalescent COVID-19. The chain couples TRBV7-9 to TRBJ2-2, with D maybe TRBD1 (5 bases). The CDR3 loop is CASSPRATNTGELFF. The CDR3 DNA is TGTGCCAGCAGCCCCAGGGCCACGAACACCGGGGAGCTGTTTTTT.